The present T cell receptor (beta chain) was sequenced within a study of blood T cell repertoires in COVID-19. The CDR3 is made up of 14 amino acids. In germline, CDR1 is SGHNT, CDR2 YENEEA. V lost 3 bases and J 5 bases, leaving 12 bases between the germline ends. TCRdb's table, derived via immunoSEQ multiplex PCR, lists solely in-frame clones and lacks some. The repertoire includes fewer than 200,000 clones, roughly 86% of them detected once, and roughly 8% sits in the top ten. This TCR came from a man aged 40-50 years who had recovered from COVID-19. The chain employs TRBV11-3 and TRBJ2-3; D possibly corresponds to TRBD1 (6 bases). The sequenced sample consisted of peripheral blood. Here the CDR3 DNA reads TGTGCCAGCAGCTTGGGACACGGGGTAGATACGCAGTATTTT. Encoded protein: CASSLGHGVDTQYF.